This T cell receptor (beta chain) was retrieved from a study of long-term antiretroviral therapy in people with HIV. Every donor contributed at least one pre-ART and at least two post-ART PBMC samples. Cryopreserved PBMC samples of about 0.9-10 million cells were used for DNA extraction. Version v3.0 of the immunoSEQ assay ran at survey level. The study targeted roughly 35,000-50,000 T-cell genomes per sample in sequencing. Profiling relied on immunoSEQ multiplex PCR, and the TCRdb table lists in-frame clones only, not all of them. The data show some 21,000 clones, roughly three quarters seen once. The CDR3 is 13 residues long. Germline CDR1 and CDR2: KGHSH and LQKENI. Between the trimmed V and J ends, which lost 7 bases and 0 bases, there was a span of 7 bases.

The chain couples TRBV18 to TRBJ1-3; D uncertain. Here the sequenced sample was unsorted PBMCs, taken around 1.8 years before starting antiretroviral therapy. This sequence was found in a woman in her thirties or forties with HIV. In DNA form, the CDR3 reads TGTGCCAGCTTCGCAACCTCTGGAAACACCATATATTTT. This sequence encodes CASFATSGNTIYF.